The 7 T cell receptor beta chains reported below all come from one sample, sequenced in a study of shared clonotypes between healthy human individuals. Repertoires were generated with immunoSEQ multiplex PCR, while TCRdb's copy carries only in-frame clones and drops some. The sample includes roughly 2,000,000 clones, about 93% of them seen just once. CD45RO-negative, CCR7-selected cells formed the naive CD8 fraction, which excluded terminally differentiated effector memory CD45RA+ cells. The sequenced sample consisted of naive CD8+ T cells from PBMCs. These receptors came from a man aged 18 to 29 in good health. Some clones in this sample may be carry-over from other donors' samples.

This rearrangement joins TRBV19 to TRBJ1-1; D ambiguous. The CDR3 has 15 amino acids. Trimming removed 5 bases from V and 4 bases from J, with 17 bases in between. In germline, CDR1 is LNHDA, CDR2 SQIVND (reference sequence). The DNA for the CDR3 is TGTGCCAGTAGTGGAACGTTGGTGGGTGGCACTGAAGCTTTCTTT. This sequence encodes CASSGTLVGGTEAFF.

In the case of this clone: Other nucleotide sequences from this sample produce the same CDR3. The gene calls are TRBV4-1 and TRBJ1-2, with D perhaps matching TRBD1 (6 bases). CDR1 is MGHRA and CDR2 is YSYEKL in the germline V gene. The CDR3 is 14 amino acids. V shed 0 bases and J shed 4 bases, with 9 bases lying between them. CDR3 coding DNA: TGCGCCAGCAGCCAAGATCGAGGGGGCTATGGCTACACCTTC. Its protein product is CASSQDRGGYGYTF.

V is TRBV14 and J is TRBJ2-1; 10 bases map to TRBD2. This CDR3 has 18 residues. Germline CDR1 and CDR2: SGHDN and FVKESK. V trimming: 1 base; J trimming: 4 bases; junction bases outside the gene matches: 10. The CDR3 sequence: CASSQGGSGRPPYNEQFF. The CDR3 nucleotides read TGTGCCAGCAGCCAAGGAGGTAGCGGGAGGCCCCCATACAATGAGCAGTTCTTC. The full variable domain, rest sourced from reference TRBV14 and TRBJ2-1, is EAGVTQFPSHSVIEKGQTVTLRCDPISGHDNLYWYRRVMGKEIKFLLHFVKESKQDESGMPNNRFLAERTGGTYSTLKVQPAELEDSGVYFCASSQGGSGRPPYNEQFFGPGTRLTVL.

The V gene is TRBV27, the J gene TRBJ2-1, with 8 bases identical to TRBD2. V shed 2 bases, J shed 5 bases, and the junction held 11 bases outside the gene matches. The CDR3 sequence is 17 residues long. Germline values: CDR1 MNHEY, CDR2 SMNVEV (reference sequence). CDR3 bases: TGTGCCAGCAGTTTAATTTTCCCTAGCGGGTCGCACAATGAGCAGTTCTTC. Translating it yields CASSLIFPSGSHNEQFF.

V and J are TRBV7-2 and TRBJ2-7; D is perhaps TRBD1 (6 bases). Trimming removed 3 bases from V and 2 bases from J, with 17 bases in between. The CDR3 sequence is 16 residues long. Germline lookup yields CDR1 SGHTA and CDR2 FQGNSA. DNA for the CDR3: TGTGCCAGCAGCTTCCGCCCCGGGACAACCACCTACGAGCAGTACTTC. Amino acid sequence: CASSFRPGTTTYEQYF. Based on the CDR3 plus reference TRBV7-2 and TRBJ2-7, the full variable domain is GAGVSQSPSNKVTEKGKDVELRCDPISGHTALYWYRQSLGQGLEFLIYFQGNSAPDKSGLPSDRFSAERTGGSVSTLTIQRTQQEDSAVYLCASSFRPGTTTYEQYFGPGTRLTVT.

The rearrangement uses TRBV29-1 and TRBJ2-7; D call uncertain. CDR3 length: 11 residues. Trimming took 2 bases from V and 1 from J, leaving 3 bases between them. CDR1 is SQVTM, CDR2 ANQGSEA, per germline. The CDR3 loop reads CSVEHSYEQYF. DNA for the CDR3: TGCAGCGTTGAACATTCCTACGAGCAGTACTTC.

With respect to this clone: Other DNA sequences in this sample translate to the same CDR3. V is TRBV6-5 and J is TRBJ2-3; D unclear. Germline V gene sequence: CDR1 MNHEY, CDR2 SVGAGI. The CDR3 sequence is 13 residues long. V dropped 6 bases and J dropped 1 base, with 8 bases sitting between them. The CDR3 DNA reads as TGTGCCAGCAGCCCCCGGGGCACAGATACGCAGTATTTT. Translating it yields CASSPRGTDTQYF.